A single sample is the source of the 12 T cell receptor beta chains below, sequenced in a study of vaccination effects on CD4 cells after COVID-19. This table comes from immunoSEQ multiplex PCR, and its TCRdb copy is limited to in-frame clones, with some not included. The sample includes tens of thousands of clones, about 79% of them seen just once. These receptors have no known antigen. Using viral peptide pools, the ViraFEST assay grew out antigen-specific CD4+ T cells prior to sequencing. CD4+ T cells were isolated after 10 days of culture. Vaccine recipients lacked prior SARS-CoV-2 infection and had negative nucleocapsid antibodies. The source material was CD4+ T cells from PBMCs cultured with HCoV-OC43 spike peptides, sampled before COVID-19 vaccination. As for subset: HCoV-OC43 spike overlapping peptide pool stimulation. The receptor set was obtained from a human donor who received a COVID-19 vaccine.

V usage is TRBV27 and J usage is TRBJ2-7, with TRBD1 matching 8 bases. This CDR3 is built from 15 residues. Germline V lookup: CDR1 MNHEY, CDR2 SMNVEV (reference sequence). Trimming at V came to 0 bases and at J to 2 bases, leaving 3 bases not matched to a gene. This chain's CDR3 is CASSLSGTGPYEQYV. The CDR3 region has the DNA TGTGCCAGCAGTTTATCAGGGACAGGACCCTACGAGCAGTACGTC.

The J gene is TRBJ1-2, the V gene TRBV5-1, with D possibly matching TRBD1 (5 bases). V was trimmed by 7 bases and J by 0 bases, leaving 13 bases between them. Per germline, CDR1 SGHRS and CDR2 YFSETQ. The CDR3 covers 14 residues. As DNA, the CDR3 is TGCGCCAGCTCCGAGGCAGGGACTAACTATGGCTACACCTTC. Protein: CASSEAGTNYGYTF.

This rearrangement joins TRBV5-1 to TRBJ2-3, with D perhaps TRBD2 (5 bases). Germline V CDR1 and CDR2: SGHRS, YFSETQ. Deletions cut 2 bases from V and 2 bases from J, with 15 bases between. The CDR3 spans 16 residues. CDR3 loop: CASSFRGDGVTDTQYF. The CDR3 DNA reads TGCGCCAGCAGCTTCCGGGGAGATGGGGTCACAGATACGCAGTATTTT.

By proportion, this clone is large. This rearrangement joins TRBV5-1 to TRBJ2-1, with 13 nucleotides matching TRBD2. V was pared by 0 bases and J by 8 bases, with 8 bases of the junction left unmatched. The germline CDR1 and CDR2 sequences are SGHRS and YFSETQ. The CDR3 spans 17 residues. The CDR3 DNA is TGCGCCAGCAGCTTGGGACTAGCGGGGGGCCAAGGGGATGAGCAGTTCTTC. The encoded protein is CASSLGLAGGQGDEQFF. The entire variable domain, with the rest obtained from reference TRBV5-1 and TRBJ2-1, is as follows: KAGVTQTPRYLIKTRGQQVTLSCSPISGHRSVSWYQQTPGQGLQFLFEYFSETQRNKGNFPGRFSGRQFSNSRSEMNVSTLELGDSALYLCASSLGLAGGQGDEQFFGPGTRLTVL.

V usage is TRBV5-6 and J usage is TRBJ2-5; 7 nucleotides line up with TRBD1. The CDR3 sequence is 16 residues long. The V segment lost 4 bases and the J segment 4 bases; nucleotides outside the gene matches: 13. Germline V lookup: CDR1 SGHDT, CDR2 YYEEEE. As DNA, the CDR3 is TGTGCCAGCAGCCAAGCGACAGGGCTTAGAAGAGAGACCCAGTACTTC. It encodes CASSQATGLRRETQYF.

This clone was counted only a few times. The rearrangement links TRBV5-8 to TRBJ1-4; a weak D match, TRBD1 (6 bases). The CDR3 loop spans 14 amino acids. V was shortened by 0 bases and J by 8 bases, with 11 bases between the two germline ends. Germline loops: CDR1 SGHTS, CDR2 YDEGEE. CDR3 loop: CASSLGRGSEKLFF. CDR3 in DNA: TGTGCCAGCAGCTTGGGCAGGGGTAGCGAAAAACTGTTTTTT.

V and J are TRBV4-2 and TRBJ1-2, with D maybe TRBD1 (5 bases). This CDR3 is 15 amino acids long. The germline gives CDR1 LGHNA, CDR2 YNFKEQ. With 1 base removed from V and 0 bases from J, the gap between germline ends came to 9 bases. The CDR3 loop reads CASSQAQTANYGYTF. CDR3 DNA sequence: TGTGCCAGCAGCCAAGCCCAGACAGCTAACTATGGCTACACCTTC.

This chain connects TRBV5-4 to TRBJ2-6, with D possibly being TRBD1 (6 bases). CDR1 is SGHNT, CDR2 YYREEE, per germline (reference sequence). The CDR3 runs to 19 residues. V gave up 3 bases and J gave up 0 bases, with 19 bases separating them. CDR3 region: CASSSNLGAATSGANVLTF. CDR3 DNA: TGTGCCAGCAGCTCGAATCTGGGGGCCGCGACCTCTGGGGCCAACGTCCTGACTTTC.

The chain couples TRBV5-6 to TRBJ2-5, with D maybe TRBD1 (5 bases). Trimming removed 4 bases from V and 7 bases from J, with 11 bases in between. The V gene's germline CDR1 is SGHDT and CDR2 YYEEEE. This CDR3 is built from 12 residues. CDR3 sequence reads: CASSGRVGTQYF. The CDR3 bases are TGTGCCAGCAGCGGCAGGGTAGGGACCCAGTACTTC.

There are a few counts of this clone. This rearrangement joins TRBV10-1 to TRBJ2-2; TRBD2 matches 10 bases. CDR3 size: 14 residues. Germline lookup yields CDR1 WNHNN and CDR2 SYGVQD (reference sequence). J was trimmed by 5 bases and V by 5 bases; bases with no gene match: 2. The CDR3 coding sequence is TGCGCCAGCAGTAAGACTAGCGGGACCGGGGAGCTGTTTTTT. Its protein is CASSKTSGTGELFF.

DNA for the CDR3: TGTGCCAGCAGCCAAGAGTTCGGGAAGGGCACAGATACGCAGTATTTT. Protein: CASSQEFGKGTDTQYF. The chain carries TRBV4-2 and TRBJ2-3, with D tentatively TRBD2 (5 bases). Germline loops: CDR1 LGHNA, CDR2 YNFKEQ. The CDR3 is 16 amino acids. The ends were cut back, 0 bases at V and 1 base at J, with 11 bases in the middle.

A remark on this clone: Other DNA sequences from this sample encode an identical CDR3 as well. V gene TRBV28 combines with J gene TRBJ1-5; D is uncertain. CDR3 length: 11 residues. With 5 bases removed from V and 3 bases from J, the gap between germline ends came to 2 bases. The germline V gene has CDR1 MDHEN and CDR2 SYDVKM. The chain's CDR3 is CASSLNQPQHF. DNA for the CDR3: TGTGCCAGCAGTCTCAATCAGCCCCAGCATTTT.